The T cell receptor (beta chain) under discussion was sequenced for a study of PD-L1 blockade in urothelial cancer. Across the whole study: In the patient group, twenty-five of 29 were males with bladder-origin urothelial cancer. The researchers analyzed blood 3 weeks (second dose) and 6 weeks after treatment start.

The time point here: pretreatment peripheral blood. Each patient presented with locally advanced or metastatic urothelial carcinoma. General study points: Lower pretreatment blood TCR clonality, under the median, predicted better survival, researchers reported.

Trimming removed 0 bases at V and 7 bases at J, with 13 bases between. Germline V gene sequence: CDR1 LNHNV, CDR2 YYDKDF (reference sequence). The CDR3 extends over 14 amino acids. As regards this clone: Its antigen is as yet unknown.

The assay was immunoSEQ multiplex PCR, and TCRdb's table has in-frame clones only and misses some. The repertoire holds tens of thousands of clones, with roughly 86% as singletons. The clonotype was recovered from a man aged 60-69 years with urothelial cancer. The sequenced sample was PBMCs, obtained around atezolizumab (anti-PD-L1) treatment. This chain connects TRBV15 to TRBJ2-7; D is perhaps TRBD2 (5 bases). CDR3 DNA: TGTGCCACCAGCAGAGATGTGGCTAGCTCGGAGCAGTACTTC. Translated: CATSRDVASSEQYF.